This passage covers 5 T cell receptor beta chains from one sample sequenced in a study of cytomegalovirus exposure and HLA in healthy donors. The PCR ran on 60 Vbeta and 13 Jbeta primers. Assay: immunoSEQ multiplex PCR; the TCRdb copy retains only in-frame clones and omits some. Here the sample spans some 150,000 clones, about 85% being singletons. The material sequenced was PBMCs. The receptors originated from a boy between 2 and 15 years old in good health and CMV-seronegative.

The V gene is TRBV4-1, the J gene TRBJ2-7; 11 nucleotides match TRBD2. The germline V gene has CDR1 MGHRA and CDR2 YSYEKL. CDR3 length: 16 residues. V lost 1 base and J lost 0; bases outside the gene matches: 2. Written as DNA, the CDR3 is TGCGCCAGCAGCCAAGCAGGGACTAGCGGCTCCTACGAGCAGTACTTC. Residues: CASSQAGTSGSYEQYF.

The V and J genes are TRBV6-4 and TRBJ1-6, with D uncertain. Germline-derived CDR1 and CDR2 are MRHNA and SNTAGT. The CDR3 is 13 residues long. Trimming removed 2 bases at V and 7 bases at J, with 6 bases between. The CDR3, as DNA: TGTGCCAGCAGTGACGGGGAGAATTCACCCCTCCACTTT. Amino acid sequence: CASSDGENSPLHF.

This clone appeared a single time. The chain couples TRBV6-1 to TRBJ1-2; weak D call: TRBD1 (6 bases). V was pared by 8 bases and J by 3 bases, with 13 bases between. This CDR3 region has 13 residues. Per germline, CDR1 MNHNS and CDR2 SASEGT. CDR3 DNA sequence: TGTGCCAGCGACGGACAGCATTACTATGGCTACACCTTC. Amino acid sequence: CASDGQHYYGYTF.

The V call is TRBV9, the J call TRBJ2-5, with TRBD2 matching 9 bases. The J call is uncertain, as TRBJ2-7 better fits the DNA end. The CDR3 contains 15 residues. CDR1 and CDR2 (germline): SGDLS, YYNGEE. In DNA, the CDR3 is TGTGCCAGCAGCGTAGCAAGCGGGGGGACCTACGAGCAGTACTTC. This sequence encodes CASSVASGGTYEQYF.

The chain carries TRBV9 and TRBJ2-2; tentatively, D is TRBD1 (6 bases). Germline loops: CDR1 SGDLS, CDR2 YYNGEE. The CDR3 sequence is 13 residues long. The ends were cut back, 9 bases at V and 1 base at J, with 10 bases in the middle. CDR3 loop: CATGQLNTGELFF. The CDR3, as DNA: TGTGCCACAGGACAGTTGAACACCGGGGAGCTGTTTTTT.